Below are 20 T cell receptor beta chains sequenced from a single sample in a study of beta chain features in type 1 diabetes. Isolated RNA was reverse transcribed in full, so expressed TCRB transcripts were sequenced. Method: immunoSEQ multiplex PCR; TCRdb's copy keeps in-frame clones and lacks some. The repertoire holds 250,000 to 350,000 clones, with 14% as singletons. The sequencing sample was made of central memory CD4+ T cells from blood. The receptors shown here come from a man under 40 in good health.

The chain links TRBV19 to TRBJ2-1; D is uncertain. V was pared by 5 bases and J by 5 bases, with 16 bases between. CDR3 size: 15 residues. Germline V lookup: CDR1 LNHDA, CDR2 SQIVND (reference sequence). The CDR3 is CASSPQDGDNNEQFF. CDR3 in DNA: TGTGCCAGTAGTCCCCAGGACGGAGATAACAATGAGCAGTTCTTC.

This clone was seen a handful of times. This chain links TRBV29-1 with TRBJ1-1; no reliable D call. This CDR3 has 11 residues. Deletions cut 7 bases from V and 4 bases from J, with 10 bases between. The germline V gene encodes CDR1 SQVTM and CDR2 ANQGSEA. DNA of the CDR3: TGCAGCGGACGGACCACCACTGAAGCTTTCTTT. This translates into CSGRTTTEAFF.

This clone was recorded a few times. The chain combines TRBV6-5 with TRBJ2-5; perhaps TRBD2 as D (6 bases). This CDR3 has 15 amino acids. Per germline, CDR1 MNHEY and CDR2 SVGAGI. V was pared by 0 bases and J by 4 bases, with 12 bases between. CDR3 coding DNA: TGTGCCAGCAGTTACTCGGTGAAGGAGGGAGAGACCCAGTACTTC. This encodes CASSYSVKEGETQYF.

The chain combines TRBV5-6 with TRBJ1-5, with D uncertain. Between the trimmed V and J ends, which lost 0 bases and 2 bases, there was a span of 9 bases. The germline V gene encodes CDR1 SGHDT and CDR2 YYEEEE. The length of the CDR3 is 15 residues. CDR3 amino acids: CASSLGSVRNQPQHF. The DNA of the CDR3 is TGTGCCAGCAGCTTGGGTTCAGTGCGCAATCAGCCCCAGCATTTT.

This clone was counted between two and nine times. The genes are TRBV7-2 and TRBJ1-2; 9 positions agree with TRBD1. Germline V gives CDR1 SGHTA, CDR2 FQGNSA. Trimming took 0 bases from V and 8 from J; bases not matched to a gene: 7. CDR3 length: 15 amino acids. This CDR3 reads CASSLAWGQGEGYTF. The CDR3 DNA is TGTGCCAGCAGCTTAGCTTGGGGACAGGGAGAGGGCTACACCTTC.

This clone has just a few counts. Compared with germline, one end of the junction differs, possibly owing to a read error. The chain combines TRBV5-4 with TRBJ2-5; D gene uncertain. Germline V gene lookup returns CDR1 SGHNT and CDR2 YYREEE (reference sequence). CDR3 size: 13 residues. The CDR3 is CASSQSSQETQYF. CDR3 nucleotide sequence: TGCGCCAGCAGCCAATCCAGTCAAGAGACCCAGTACTTC.

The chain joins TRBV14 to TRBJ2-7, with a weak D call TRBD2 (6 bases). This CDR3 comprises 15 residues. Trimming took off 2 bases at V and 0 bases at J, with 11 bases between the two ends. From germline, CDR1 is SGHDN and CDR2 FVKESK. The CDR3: CASSQSGGFSYEQYF. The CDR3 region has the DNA TGTGCCAGCAGCCAATCCGGGGGATTCTCCTACGAGCAGTACTTC.

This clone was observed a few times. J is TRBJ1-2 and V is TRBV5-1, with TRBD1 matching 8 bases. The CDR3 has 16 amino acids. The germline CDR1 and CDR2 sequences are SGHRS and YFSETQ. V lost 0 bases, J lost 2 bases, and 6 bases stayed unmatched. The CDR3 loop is CASSLVRGLNNYGYTF. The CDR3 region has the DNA TGCGCCAGCAGCTTGGTCAGGGGGCTTAACAACTATGGCTACACCTTC.

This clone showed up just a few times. The CDR3 reads CASSQAIIASGSPNEQFF. In DNA, the CDR3 is TGTGCCAGCAGCCAAGCTATTATAGCTAGCGGGAGTCCCAATGAGCAGTTCTTC. The chain recombines TRBV14 with TRBJ2-1, with 10 bases fitting TRBD2. The germline V gene encodes CDR1 SGHDN and CDR2 FVKESK. With 1 base clipped from V and 6 bases from J, the junction kept 12 bases outside the gene matches. This CDR3 has 18 residues.

CDR3 sequence (DNA): TGCGCCAGCAGTCAATGCCCAGGGGAGGGAAACACCGGGGAGCTGTTTTTT. This encodes CASSQCPGEGNTGELFF. The rearrangement joins TRBV23-1 to TRBJ2-2; D is possibly TRBD2 (7 bases). TRBV23-1 is an ORF, and what it does is uncertain. V was clipped by 1 base and J by 2 bases, with 14 bases between them. CDR3 length: 17 amino acids.

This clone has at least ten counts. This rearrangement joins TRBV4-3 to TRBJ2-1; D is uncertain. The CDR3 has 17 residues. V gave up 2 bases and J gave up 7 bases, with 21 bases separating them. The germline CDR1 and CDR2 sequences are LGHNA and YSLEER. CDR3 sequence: CASSQSATVTLTNEQFF. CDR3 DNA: TGCGCCAGCAGCCAATCCGCTACAGTAACCCTAACAAATGAGCAGTTCTTC.

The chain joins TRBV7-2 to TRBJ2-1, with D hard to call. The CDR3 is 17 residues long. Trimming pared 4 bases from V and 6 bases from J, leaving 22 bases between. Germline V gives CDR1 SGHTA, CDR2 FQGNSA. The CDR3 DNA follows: TGTGCCAGCAGCTCCCTCCGGGCCCCCACGATCCCCAATGAGCAGTTCTTC. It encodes CASSSLRAPTIPNEQFF.

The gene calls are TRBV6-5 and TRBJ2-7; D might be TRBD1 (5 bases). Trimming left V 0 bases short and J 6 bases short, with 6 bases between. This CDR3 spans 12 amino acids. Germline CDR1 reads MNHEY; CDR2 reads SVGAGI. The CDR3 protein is CASSYSTVEQYF. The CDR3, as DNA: TGTGCCAGCAGTTACTCGACAGTCGAGCAGTACTTC.

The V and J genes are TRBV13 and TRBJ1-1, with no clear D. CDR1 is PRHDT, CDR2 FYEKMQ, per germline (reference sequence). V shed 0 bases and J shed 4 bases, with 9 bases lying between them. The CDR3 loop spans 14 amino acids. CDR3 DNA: TGTGCCAGCAGCTTAGGCCGTGGAGGCACTGAAGCTTTCTTT. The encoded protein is CASSLGRGGTEAFF.

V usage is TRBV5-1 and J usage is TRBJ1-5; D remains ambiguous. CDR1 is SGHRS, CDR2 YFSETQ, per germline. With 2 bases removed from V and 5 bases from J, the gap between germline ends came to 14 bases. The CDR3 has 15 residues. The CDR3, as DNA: TGCGCCAGCAGCTTTAGGAGGGAGAGGGATCAGCCCCAGCATTTT. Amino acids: CASSFRRERDQPQHF. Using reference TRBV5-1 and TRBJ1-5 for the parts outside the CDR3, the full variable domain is KAGVTQTPRYLIKTRGQQVTLSCSPISGHRSVSWYQQTPGQGLQFLFEYFSETQRNKGNFPGRFSGRQFSNSRSEMNVSTLELGDSALYLCASSFRRERDQPQHFGDGTRLSIL.

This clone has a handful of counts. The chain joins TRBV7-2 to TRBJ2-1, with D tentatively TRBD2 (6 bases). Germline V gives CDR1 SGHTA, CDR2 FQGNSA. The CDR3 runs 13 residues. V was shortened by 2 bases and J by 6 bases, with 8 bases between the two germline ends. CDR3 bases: TGTGCCAGCAGCTTAATGGGGGGCAATGAGCAGTTCTTC. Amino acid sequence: CASSLMGGNEQFF.

CDR3 protein: CASTRAGVAYNEQFF. The DNA for the CDR3 is TGTGCCAGCACAAGGGCGGGGGTGGCCTACAATGAGCAGTTCTTC. The chain couples TRBV9 to TRBJ2-1; 7 bases align to TRBD2. In germline, CDR1 is SGDLS, CDR2 YYNGEE. The junction had 8 bases not matched to a gene; V was cut back by 6 bases and J by 2 bases. The CDR3 is 15 residues long.

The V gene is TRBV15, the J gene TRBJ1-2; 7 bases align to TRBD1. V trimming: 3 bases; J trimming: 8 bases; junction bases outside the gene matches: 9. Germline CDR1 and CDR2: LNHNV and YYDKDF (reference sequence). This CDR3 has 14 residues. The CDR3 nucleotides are TGTGCCACCAGCAGCCTACAGGGGTCTTGGGGCTACACCTTC. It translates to CATSSLQGSWGYTF.

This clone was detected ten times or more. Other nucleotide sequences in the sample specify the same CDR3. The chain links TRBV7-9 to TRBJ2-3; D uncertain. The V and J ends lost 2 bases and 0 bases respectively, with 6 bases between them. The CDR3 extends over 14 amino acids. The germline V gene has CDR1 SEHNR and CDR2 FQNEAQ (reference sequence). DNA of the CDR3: TGTGCCAGCAGCTTATCTGCAAGCACAGATACGCAGTATTTT. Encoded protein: CASSLSASTDTQYF.

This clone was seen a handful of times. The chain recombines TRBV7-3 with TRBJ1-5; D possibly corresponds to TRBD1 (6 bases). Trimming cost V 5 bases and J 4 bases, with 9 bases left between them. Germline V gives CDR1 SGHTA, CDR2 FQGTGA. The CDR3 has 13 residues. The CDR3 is CASSGDTNQPQHF. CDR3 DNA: TGTGCCAGCAGCGGGGACACTAATCAGCCCCAGCATTTT.